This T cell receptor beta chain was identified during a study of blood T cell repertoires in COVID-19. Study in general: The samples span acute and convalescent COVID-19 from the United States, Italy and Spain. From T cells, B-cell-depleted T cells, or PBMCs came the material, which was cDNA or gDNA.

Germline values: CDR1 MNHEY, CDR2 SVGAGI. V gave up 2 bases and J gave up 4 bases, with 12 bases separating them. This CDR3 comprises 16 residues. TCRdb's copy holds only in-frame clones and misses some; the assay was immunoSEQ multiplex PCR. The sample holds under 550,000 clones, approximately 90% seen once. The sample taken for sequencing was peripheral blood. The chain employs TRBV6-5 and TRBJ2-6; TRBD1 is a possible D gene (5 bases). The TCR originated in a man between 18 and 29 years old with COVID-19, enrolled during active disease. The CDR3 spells CASSYRPGSGANVLTF. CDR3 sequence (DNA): TGTGCCAGCAGTTACCGCCCAGGGTCCGGGGCCAACGTCCTGACTTTC.